Listed below are T cell receptor beta chains from one sample, sequenced in a study of T-cell reconstitution after alpha-beta-depleted transplantation in children. TCRdb redid the calling of the PCR reads with MiXCR, one entry per CDR3 protein. Of 490,000 or so distinct CDR3 sequences detected, roughly a tenth appear once; the ten largest clones hold 2% to 2.5%. The input for sequencing was PBMCs, taken before TCRalphabeta/CD19-depleted stem cell transplant. Receptors originate from a child aged 2 to 9 with inherited bone marrow failure, due to receive a stem cell transplant. Each CDR3 is given with its conserved first and last residue. The D gene is left open where the match is weak. Not every row has a clone size; where given, it reads once, few, many or a size class.

V,J,size,D,DNA,CDR3
TRBV11-2,TRBJ2-1,many,TRBD2,TGTGCCAGCAGCCCAGGAATTAGCGGGAGGAGGCACAATGAGCAGTTCTTC,CASSPGISGRRHNEQFF
TRBV20-1,TRBJ1-4,.,.,TGCAGTGCCAGCGACGGTGGGGAAAACCTGTTTTTT,CSASDGGENLFF
TRBV6-5,TRBJ1-5,many,TRBD1,TGTGCCAGCCGAGCCGGGACAGGAAATCAGCCCCAGCATTTT,CASRAGTGNQPQHF
TRBV6-2/TRBV6-3,TRBJ2-1,many,TRBD2,TGTGCCAGCAGTTACGACTTGCCTAGCGGGGGGTACAATGAGCAGTTCTTC,CASSYDLPSGGYNEQFF
TRBV5-4,TRBJ2-2,many,TRBD2,TGTGCCAGCAGTCCCGGACTAGCGAGGGCCACCGGGGAGCTGTTTTTT,CASSPGLARATGELFF
TRBV15,TRBJ2-1,many,TRBD2,TGTGCCACCAGCAGAGATCGCCTAGCGGGAGTGGGCGGGCAGTTCTTC,CATSRDRLAGVGGQFF
TRBV20-1,TRBJ1-3,.,.,TGCAGTGCTAGAGTGTTTCAGAGCTCTGGAAACACCATATATTTT,CSARVFQSSGNTIYF
TRBV11-2,TRBJ1-4,many,TRBD1,TGTGCCAGCAGCTGGAGCAGGGGGCTGGATGAAAAACTGTTTTTT,CASSWSRGLDEKLFF
TRBV7-8,TRBJ2-1,.,.,TGTGCCAGCAGGGATTCAAGGAGCTCCTACAATGAGCAGTTCTTC,CASRDSRSSYNEQFF
TRBV11-3,TRBJ2-1,.,TRBD1,TGTGCCAGCAGCCTTAGGGACAGGTATGACCGAGGGGCGAATGAGCAGTTCTTC,CASSLRDRYDRGANEQFF
TRBV6-6,TRBJ2-1,many,.,TGTGCCAGTAGGCCGGACTACAATGAGCAGTTCTTC,CASRPDYNEQFF
TRBV7-6,TRBJ2-1,few,.,TGTGCCAGCAGCTCTCATCAGCCCTACAATGAGCAGTTCTTC,CASSSHQPYNEQFF
TRBV5-1,TRBJ2-5,many,.,TGCGCCAGCAGCTTGGACGGCCGATTCCAAGAGACCCAGTACTTC,CASSLDGRFQETQYF
TRBV20-1,TRBJ2-7,.,.,TGCAGTGCCAAGACTCCGACAGGATACGAGCAGTACTTC,CSAKTPTGYEQYF
TRBV20-1,TRBJ1-5,.,.,TGCAGTGAGAACGTGGGCCCTAGCAATCAGCCCCAGCATTTT,CSENVGPSNQPQHF
TRBV5-1,TRBJ2-1,many,TRBD2,TGCGCCAGCAGCATCGGACTAGCGGATGACAATGAGCAGTTCTTC,CASSIGLADDNEQFF
TRBV20-1,TRBJ1-2,many,.,TGCAGTGCTAGAGAAACAGCTATTAACTATGGCTACACCTTC,CSARETAINYGYTF
TRBV7-9,TRBJ1-4,few,.,TGTGCCAGCAGCTTATTTCGTACAGATGAAAAACTGTTTTTT,CASSLFRTDEKLFF
TRBV18,TRBJ2-5,few,.,TGTGCCAGCTCACCACCCAGGGGCGCAGAGACCCAGTACTTC,CASSPPRGAETQYF
TRBV6-2/TRBV6-3,TRBJ2-1,few,.,TGTGCCAGCAGCTCGGACTGGGCCCCTCCTGAGCAGTTCTTC,CASSSDWAPPEQFF
TRBV7-9,TRBJ1-5,many,.,TGTGCCAGTAGGGCTCAGGGAGACGGGGGTCAGCCCCAGCATTTT,CASRAQGDGGQPQHF
TRBV27,TRBJ2-7,.,TRBD1,TGTGCCAGCAGTGCGGGGACAGGGAACTACGAGCAGTACTTC,CASSAGTGNYEQYF